The 25 T cell receptor beta chains given below trace back to one sample, sequenced in a study of cytomegalovirus exposure and HLA in healthy donors. The primer mix had 60 Vbeta and 13 Jbeta primers. Some clones are missing from TCRdb's copy, which holds only in-frame ones; the method was immunoSEQ multiplex PCR. The sample records more than 85,000 clones, around three quarters being singletons. What was sequenced was PBMCs. The receptors were sampled from a female donor in good health and CMV-seropositive.

This clone was picked up one time. V gene TRBV7-8 combines with J gene TRBJ2-7; D perhaps matches TRBD1 (6 bases). V shed 5 bases and J shed 2 bases, with 10 bases lying between them. Germline CDR1 and CDR2: SGHVS and FQNEAQ. The CDR3 loop spans 13 amino acids. CDR3 nucleotides: TGTGCCAGCAGCCCCCGGACAGCCTACGAGCAGTACTTC. It is translated as CASSPRTAYEQYF.

The chain links TRBV23-1 to TRBJ1-1, with D possibly being TRBD1 (5 bases). TRBV23-1 is classed as an ORF, of uncertain function. V was clipped by 9 bases and J by 1 base, with 12 bases between them. This CDR3 spans 13 amino acids. The CDR3 spells CARHRDWNTEAFF. In nucleotides, the CDR3 is TGCGCCAGACACCGGGACTGGAACACTGAAGCTTTCTTT.

V and J are TRBV7-9 and TRBJ1-3, with TRBD1 matching over 8 bases. V trimming: 5 bases; J trimming: 4 bases; junction bases outside the gene matches: 10. The CDR3 length is 16 residues. CDR1 is SEHNR and CDR2 is FQNEAQ in the germline V gene (reference sequence). CDR3 nucleotides: TGTGCCAGCAGCGCATTATGGACAGGGTCCGGAAACACCATATATTTT. The encoded protein is CASSALWTGSGNTIYF.

This rearrangement joins TRBV28 to TRBJ2-6; D is possibly TRBD2 (7 bases). The CDR3 covers 16 residues. Germline CDR1 and CDR2: MDHEN and SYDVKM. The V gene lost 9 bases and the J gene lost 0 bases, with 15 bases spanning the gap. The CDR3, as DNA: TGTGCCAGTGGAGGGGGGGATTTCTCTGGGGCCAACGTCCTGACTTTC. Amino acids: CASGGGDFSGANVLTF.

V is TRBV30 and J is TRBJ2-5; D unresolved. There are 12 residues in the CDR3. Germline loops: CDR1 GTSNPN, CDR2 SVGIG (reference sequence). V was shortened by 4 bases and J by 7 bases, with 13 bases between the two germline ends. The CDR3 region has the DNA TGTGCCTGGACCCCGGCCTCGGGGACCCAGTACTTC. Translated: CAWTPASGTQYF.

This clone turned up a few times. V usage is TRBV29-1 and J usage is TRBJ2-1, with D possibly being TRBD2 (6 bases). Deletions cut 4 bases from V and 7 bases from J, with 14 bases between. The germline V gene encodes CDR1 SQVTM and CDR2 ANQGSEA. CDR3 length: 13 amino acids. The CDR3 loop reads CSVAAGRLNEQFF. Here the CDR3 DNA reads TGCAGCGTTGCGGCGGGGCGCTTAAATGAGCAGTTCTTC.

The chain employs TRBV19 and TRBJ2-7, with 9 bases aligning to TRBD1. With 3 bases clipped from V and 3 bases from J, the junction kept 12 bases outside the gene matches. The germline gives CDR1 LNHDA, CDR2 SQIVND (reference sequence). CDR3 length: 17 residues. The CDR3 nucleotides are TGTGCCAGTAGTATTCGTAAAACCGGGACAGGGATCTACGAGCAGTACTTC. This codes for CASSIRKTGTGIYEQYF.

J is TRBJ2-2 and V is TRBV6-4, with D possibly being TRBD1 (6 bases). Germline values: CDR1 MRHNA, CDR2 SNTAGT. This CDR3 comprises 15 residues. The germline V and J ends were trimmed by 5 bases and 0 bases, with 10 bases remaining between them. CDR3 DNA sequence: TGTGCCAGCAGTCCCGGGACAACGAACACCGGGGAGCTGTTTTTT. Its translation: CASSPGTTNTGELFF.

The table lists this clone with a few counts. The J gene is TRBJ2-3, the V gene TRBV19; 10 bases match TRBD2. The CDR3 has 13 residues. The ends lost 8 bases at V and 4 bases at J; junction bases unmatched: 3. CDR1 and CDR2 (germline): LNHDA, SQIVND (reference sequence). The CDR3 region is CASASGRADTQYF. CDR3 nucleotide sequence: TGTGCCAGTGCGAGCGGGAGGGCAGATACGCAGTATTTT.

The sample holds one count of this clone. The CDR3 reads CASSLGLAKSTDTQYF. The CDR3 DNA reads TGCGCCAGCAGCTTGGGGCTAGCGAAGAGCACAGATACGCAGTATTTT. The gene calls are TRBV5-1 and TRBJ2-3; weak D call: TRBD2 (6 bases). CDR1 is SGHRS and CDR2 is YFSETQ in the germline V gene. V was pared by 0 bases and J by 0 bases, with 11 bases between. This CDR3 region has 16 residues.

This sequence joins TRBV6-5 and TRBJ2-3; 9 bases fit TRBD2. CDR1 is MNHEY, CDR2 SVGAGI, per germline. J was trimmed by 10 bases and V by 0 bases; bases with no gene match: 11. This CDR3 is built from 16 residues. CDR3 in amino acids: CASSYSGAGGLRSQYF. The CDR3 DNA reads as TGTGCCAGCAGTTACTCAGGGGCGGGGGGGTTGAGGTCGCAGTATTTT.

The chain has TRBV19 and TRBJ1-2; 11 bases are shared with TRBD1. Trimming at V came to 4 bases and at J to 5 bases, leaving 3 bases not matched to a gene. CDR1 and CDR2 from the germline V gene are LNHDA and SQIVND (reference sequence). The length of the CDR3 is 14 residues. The CDR3: CASSNRDRGYGYTF. In nucleotides, the CDR3 is TGTGCCAGTAGTAACCGGGACAGGGGGTATGGCTACACCTTC.

This clone occurred once. The chain links TRBV25-1 to TRBJ2-1; 7 bases fit TRBD2. This CDR3 region has 16 residues. Germline loops: CDR1 MGHDK, CDR2 SYGVNS. V lost 5 bases and J lost 0; bases outside the gene matches: 7. The CDR3 is CASSSQAGSSYNEQFF. As DNA, the CDR3 is TGTGCCAGCAGTAGTCAAGCGGGGAGCTCCTACAATGAGCAGTTCTTC.

CDR3 residues: CASSMGRGGAGETQYF. The DNA of the CDR3 is TGTGCCAGCAGCATGGGTCGCGGGGGGGCGGGAGAGACCCAGTACTTC. The chain carries TRBV11-3 and TRBJ2-5, with TRBD2 identical over 9 bases. The germline CDR1 and CDR2 sequences are SGHNT and YENEEA. Losses at the gene ends were 5 bases for V and 4 bases for J; bases not matched to a gene: 11. The CDR3 runs 16 residues.

V is TRBV6-6 and J is TRBJ1-1, with 8 bases fitting TRBD1. The CDR3 runs to 11 residues. V dropped 8 bases and J dropped 11; count of bases not matched to a gene: 7. The germline V gene encodes CDR1 MNHNY and CDR2 SVGAGI (reference sequence). The CDR3 region is CASRLTGGAFF. The DNA of the CDR3 is TGTGCCAGCCGCCTTACAGGGGGGGCTTTCTTT.

The chain employs TRBV6-6 and TRBJ1-3, with D possibly matching TRBD1 (5 bases). In germline, CDR1 is MNHNY, CDR2 SVGAGI (reference sequence). This CDR3 is 15 amino acids long. The V gene lost 4 bases and the J gene lost 0 bases, with 10 bases spanning the gap. CDR3 DNA sequence: TGTGCCAGCAGTTCTACAGGATACTCTGGAAACACCATATATTTT. This sequence encodes CASSSTGYSGNTIYF.

The chain couples TRBV6-1 to TRBJ2-1, with 8 positions matching TRBD2. J lost 3 bases, V lost 3 bases, and 4 bases had no gene match. CDR1 is MNHNS, CDR2 SASEGT, per germline. This CDR3 contains 15 residues. The CDR3 sequence: CASSDGGGLYNEQFF. DNA for the CDR3: TGTGCCAGCAGTGACGGGGGGGGGCTCTACAATGAGCAGTTCTTC.

The V call is TRBV11-2, the J call TRBJ2-7; tentative D call: TRBD2 (5 bases). The ends were cut back, 5 bases at V and 9 bases at J, with 23 bases in the middle. Germline CDR1 reads SGHAT; CDR2 reads FQNNGV. The CDR3 sequence is 15 residues long. CDR3 loop: CASSPTDRLLRGQYF. CDR3 nucleotide sequence: TGTGCCAGCAGCCCAACGGACCGACTACTGCGAGGGCAGTACTTC. The full variable domain, rest sourced from reference TRBV11-2 and TRBJ2-7, is EAGVAQSPRYKIIEKRQSVAFWCNPISGHATLYWYQQILGQGPKLLIQFQNNGVVDDSQLPKDRFSAERLKGVDSTLKIQPAKLEDSAVYLCASSPTDRLLRGQYFGPGTRLTVT.

The chain couples TRBV18 to TRBJ1-4, with D unresolved. The CDR3 extends over 16 amino acids. Looked up from germline, CDR1 is KGHSH and CDR2 is LQKENI. V was shortened by 2 bases and J by 0 bases, with 10 bases between the two germline ends. CDR3 region: CASSPTDKPTNEKLFF. For the CDR3, the DNA is TGTGCCAGCTCACCAACTGACAAACCAACTAATGAAAAACTGTTTTTT.

The V call is TRBV5-4, the J call TRBJ1-2, with unresolved D. The ends were cut back, 2 bases at V and 1 base at J, with 9 bases in the middle. The CDR3 covers 14 residues. CDR1 is SGHNT and CDR2 is YYREEE in the germline V gene (reference sequence). CDR3 nucleotide sequence: TGTGCCAGCAGCTTATGGTCCAGTAACTATGGCTACACCTTC. Translating gives CASSLWSSNYGYTF.

This rearrangement joins TRBV18 to TRBJ1-3; no clear D gene. V lost 0 bases to trimming and J lost 0 bases, with 3 bases between them. Germline V lookup: CDR1 KGHSH, CDR2 LQKENI. The CDR3 length is 14 residues. The CDR3 DNA reads TGTGCCAGCTCACCACCCGGCTCTGGAAACACCATATATTTT. Protein: CASSPPGSGNTIYF.

The chain has TRBV7-2 and TRBJ2-7, with 9 bases that match TRBD1. CDR3 size: 15 residues. V was clipped by 5 bases and J by 4 bases; unmatched bases: 9. Looked up from germline, CDR1 is SGHTA and CDR2 is FQGNSA. In DNA form, the CDR3 reads TGTGCCAGCAGCCTAACCCGGGACAGGGCTTACGAGCAGTACTTC. This translates into CASSLTRDRAYEQYF.

This sequence joins TRBV18 and TRBJ1-1; D gene unclear. Germline CDR1 and CDR2: KGHSH and LQKENI. V lost 3 bases and J lost 5, with 10 bases in between. This CDR3 region has 13 residues. The chain's CDR3 is CASSPRGETEAFF. Here the CDR3 DNA reads TGTGCCAGCTCACCTCGGGGAGAGACTGAAGCTTTCTTT. Looking up the rest from reference TRBV18 and TRBJ1-1 gives the full variable domain: NAGVMQNPRHLVRRRGQEARLRCSPMKGHSHVYWYRQLPEEGLKFMVYLQKENIIDESGMPKERFSAEFPKEGPSILRIQQVVRGDSAAYFCASSPRGETEAFFGQGTRLTVV.

The chain uses TRBV7-2 and TRBJ2-7; TRBD1 aligns across 9 bases. J was trimmed by 0 bases and V by 5 bases; bases with no gene match: 5. Germline V gene data show CDR1 as SGHTA and CDR2 as FQGNSA. The CDR3 runs 15 residues. The CDR3 sequence: CASSPDRGYSYEQYF. The CDR3 DNA reads TGTGCCAGCAGCCCCGACAGGGGGTACTCCTACGAGCAGTACTTC.

The V call is TRBV7-9, the J call TRBJ1-1, with 7 positions matching TRBD1. The V gene end was trimmed by 1 base and the J gene end by 5 bases; junction bases not matched to a gene: 4. The CDR3 has 14 residues. Looked up from germline, CDR1 is SEHNR and CDR2 is FQNEAQ (reference sequence). The chain's CDR3 is CASSLVTGQTEAFF. Here the CDR3 DNA reads TGTGCCAGCAGCTTAGTAACGGGACAGACTGAAGCTTTCTTT. The full variable domain, rest sourced from reference TRBV7-9 and TRBJ1-1, is DTGVSQNPRHKITKRGQNVTFRCDPISEHNRLYWYRQTLGQGPEFLTYFQNEAQLEKSRLLSDRFSAERPKGSFSTLEIQRTEQGDSAMYLCASSLVTGQTEAFFGQGTRLTVV.